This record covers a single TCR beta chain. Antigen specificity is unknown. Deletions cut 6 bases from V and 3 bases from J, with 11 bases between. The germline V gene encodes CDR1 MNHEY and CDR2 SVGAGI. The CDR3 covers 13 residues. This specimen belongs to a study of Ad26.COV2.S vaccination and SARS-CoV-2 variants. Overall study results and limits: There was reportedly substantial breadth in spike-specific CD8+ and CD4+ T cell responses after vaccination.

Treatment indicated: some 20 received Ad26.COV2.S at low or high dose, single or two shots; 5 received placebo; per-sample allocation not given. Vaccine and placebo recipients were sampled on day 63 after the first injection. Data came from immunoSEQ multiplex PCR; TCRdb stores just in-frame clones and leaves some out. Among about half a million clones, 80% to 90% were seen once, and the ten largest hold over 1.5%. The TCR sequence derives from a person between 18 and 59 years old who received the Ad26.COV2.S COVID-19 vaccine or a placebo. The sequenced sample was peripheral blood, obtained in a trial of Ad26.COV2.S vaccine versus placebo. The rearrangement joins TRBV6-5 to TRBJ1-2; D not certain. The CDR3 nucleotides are TGTGCCAGCAGCCGCTCGGGGTACTATGGCTACACCTTC. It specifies CASSRSGYYGYTF.